This T cell receptor beta chain was retrieved from a study of blood T cell repertoires in COVID-19. This clone was counted a single time. The assay was immunoSEQ multiplex PCR, and TCRdb's table has in-frame clones only and misses some. The table lists 130,000 or so clones, around 80% of them singletons. This CDR3 region has 14 residues. J gave up 7 bases and V 4 bases, and 6 bases lay outside the gene matches. The germline V gene encodes CDR1 MNHEY and CDR2 SMNVEV (reference sequence). Specimen: peripheral blood. This clonotype was obtained from a man aged 80 or over with active or convalescent COVID-19. This chain uses TRBV27 with TRBJ1-5, with 8 bases lining up with TRBD1. The CDR3 reads CASSSDHRGQPQHF. DNA of the CDR3: TGTGCCAGCAGTTCGGACCACAGGGGGCAGCCCCAGCATTTT.